The 5 T cell receptor beta chains listed next were all sequenced from one sample in a study of Graves' ophthalmopathy and Graves' hyperthyroidism. Amplified TCR beta CDR3 regions were obtained using RNA transcripts as template. HTBI-primed first-round RT-PCR preceded second-round multiplex PCR. TCRdb reprocessed the multiplex PCR reads via MiXCR and lists one record per CDR3 protein. The repertoire holds about 740,000 distinct CDR3 sequences, with about 44% as singletons. The sample taken for sequencing was peripheral blood. Source of these receptors: an adult man with Graves' ophthalmopathy.

CDR3 loop: CASALIRGGYTF. The CDR3 DNA follows: TGTGCCAGCGCCCTTATTAGAGGTGGCTACACCTTC. This chain connects TRBV25-1 to TRBJ1-2, with no clear D. The CDR3 runs to 12 residues. Trimming removed 8 bases at V and 7 bases at J, with 14 bases between. Germline values: CDR1 MGHDK, CDR2 SYGVNS.

This clonotype has at least ten counts. The chain uses TRBV29-1 and TRBJ1-1; D unresolved. V was clipped by 4 bases and J by 8 bases, with 11 bases between them. The germline V gene has CDR1 SQVTM and CDR2 ANQGSEA. CDR3 length: 11 residues. The CDR3 is CSVVEQHEAFF. As DNA, the CDR3 is TGCAGCGTTGTAGAACAGCACGAAGCTTTCTTT.

This clonotype has more than one count but fewer than ten. This chain links TRBV7-9 with TRBJ2-5, with a possible D match to TRBD2 (6 bases). V lost 2 bases and J 4 bases, leaving 11 bases between the germline ends. CDR1 and CDR2 (germline): SEHNR, FQNEAQ (reference sequence). The CDR3 has 14 amino acids. The CDR3 loop reads CASSLWGEGETQYF. CDR3 DNA sequence: TGTGCCAGCAGCTTATGGGGGGAAGGAGAGACCCAGTACTTC.

This clonotype came up a few times. The chain employs TRBV19 and TRBJ1-5; no reliable D call. Trimming stripped 4 bases from V and 3 bases from J, with 10 bases between. The CDR3 runs to 14 residues. The germline gives CDR1 LNHDA, CDR2 SQIVND (reference sequence). CDR3 residues: CASSRGSDNQPQHF. As DNA, the CDR3 is TGTGCCAGTAGTAGAGGATCCGACAATCAGCCCCAGCATTTT.

This clonotype has ten or more counts. This sequence joins TRBV7-2 and TRBJ1-1, with D perhaps TRBD1 (6 bases). Germline CDR1 reads SGHTA; CDR2 reads FQGNSA. Trimming took off 2 bases at V and 5 bases at J, with 9 bases between the two ends. The CDR3 extends over 13 amino acids. CDR3 loop: CASSLKGQTEAFF. For the CDR3, the DNA is TGTGCCAGCAGCTTAAAAGGACAGACTGAAGCTTTCTTT.